The 13 T cell receptor beta chains given below trace back to one sample, sequenced in a study of post-analysis software for immune sequencing data. The study, taken as a whole, reports: Roughly five TRBV segments were more frequent in patients than controls; TRBV5-6, TRBV5-1 and TRBV20-1 belonged to this group.

Tagging with unique molecular identifiers was a feature of the TCR beta cDNA libraries. TCRdb processed the PCR reads anew with MiXCR; each CDR3 protein has one entry. The table shows approximately 770,000 distinct CDR3 sequences, with under 60% occurring only once. Their target antigens are unknown. The sequenced sample consisted of blood. These receptors came from a girl between 5 and 17 years old with multiple sclerosis.

This clonotype came up a few times. This chain uses TRBV29-1 with TRBJ2-1, with TRBD1 matching over 8 bases. Germline CDR1 and CDR2: SQVTM and ANQGSEA. This CDR3 contains 11 residues. After removal of 8 bases from V and 7 bases from J, the junction contained 4 bases not matched to a gene. The CDR3 bases are TGCAGCATGAACAGGGGGAATGAGCAGTTCTTC. This gives the protein CSMNRGNEQFF.

This chain uses TRBV6-5 with TRBJ2-3; 8 bases fit TRBD2. V trimming: 6 bases; J trimming: 1 base; junction bases outside the gene matches: 9. Germline V gene lookup returns CDR1 MNHEY and CDR2 SVGAGI. The CDR3 is made up of 16 amino acids. The CDR3 nucleotides are TGTGCCAGCAGGCCCCTAGCGGGTTTTGGCACAGATACGCAGTATTTT. It codes for CASRPLAGFGTDTQYF.

This rearrangement joins TRBV20-1 to TRBJ2-5, with a weak D call TRBD2 (7 bases). The last part of the DNA fits TRBJ2-7 better; the J call may be wrong. There are 16 residues in the CDR3. Germline-derived CDR1 and CDR2 are DFQATT and SNEGSKA (reference sequence). The CDR3 nucleotides read TGCAGTGCTAGAGGAGGGCGGGGGCCGGACCCCTACGAGCAGTACTTC. Protein sequence: CSARGGRGPDPYEQYF.

This clonotype occurred a few times. The V call is TRBV29-1, the J call TRBJ2-7, with 9 bases identical to TRBD1. V gave up 6 bases and J gave up 1 base; unmatched junction bases: 7. This CDR3 region has 14 residues. Germline CDR1 is SQVTM and CDR2 is ANQGSEA. CDR3 residues: CSVLGGQGSYEQYF. The CDR3 DNA sequence: TGCAGCGTACTAGGGGGACAGGGTTCCTACGAGCAGTACTTC.

This chain links TRBV2 with TRBJ2-3; tentative D call: TRBD1 (5 bases). Germline V gene sequence: CDR1 SNHLY, CDR2 FYNNEI. CDR3 length equals 17 residues. V was cut by 8 bases and J by 4 bases, with 25 bases left in between. The CDR3 region is CASVGKGERARADTQYF. CDR3 nucleotide sequence: TGTGCCAGCGTGGGTAAAGGGGAACGGGCCCGGGCAGATACGCAGTATTTT.

The table lists this clonotype with a few counts. The chain is built from TRBV4-1 and TRBJ2-3, with D perhaps TRBD2 (6 bases). CDR3 size: 14 residues. The V gene lost 1 base and the J gene lost 12 bases, with 17 bases spanning the gap. Per germline, CDR1 MGHRA and CDR2 YSYEKL. This CDR3 is CASSQGLGEETQYF. The DNA of the CDR3 is TGCGCCAGCAGCCAAGGGTTAGGGGAGGAGACCCAGTATTTT.

The chain joins TRBV6-5 to TRBJ1-1; D not resolved. Trimming removed 3 bases at V and 0 bases at J, with 8 bases between. Germline V gives CDR1 MNHEY, CDR2 SVGAGI. The CDR3 has 14 residues. The CDR3 region has the DNA TGTGCCAGCAGTTATGGTGGGGTGAACACTGAAGCTTTCTTT. It codes for CASSYGGVNTEAFF.

The rearrangement joins TRBV2 to TRBJ1-1; 7 bases are shared with TRBD1. The ends lost 4 bases at V and 7 bases at J; junction bases unmatched: 6. Germline V gives CDR1 SNHLY, CDR2 FYNNEI. The CDR3 is 13 residues long. The CDR3 is CASSGGGAGEAFF. The CDR3 DNA follows: TGTGCCAGCAGTGGAGGGGGCGCGGGTGAAGCTTTCTTT.

This clonotype was seen only a few times. The V call is TRBV14, the J call TRBJ1-2; D is unclear. Germline V gives CDR1 SGHDN, CDR2 FVKESK. Trimming shortened V by 5 bases and J by 2 bases, and 21 bases separated the two germline ends. The CDR3 sequence is 17 residues long. The CDR3 reads CASSENHRDGRNYGYTF. The CDR3 nucleotides read TGTGCCAGCAGCGAAAACCATCGAGACGGACGAAACTATGGCTACACCTTC.

A word on this clonotype: Germline and junction disagree at one end, which may indicate a read error. The chain links TRBV11-2 to TRBJ2-5; possible D gene TRBD2, 5 bases. Germline assignment: CDR1 SGHAT and CDR2 FQNNGV. This CDR3 spans 17 amino acids. The CDR3 sequence: CASRLGRSGFGQETQYF. DNA of the CDR3: TGTGCCAGCAGGTTAGGACGGTCGGGGTTTGGCCAAGAGACCCAGTACTTC.

The chain employs TRBV15 and TRBJ2-6; D uncertain. Germline values: CDR1 LNHNV, CDR2 YYDKDF (reference sequence). The CDR3 has 13 amino acids. V was trimmed by 5 bases and J by 12 bases, leaving 14 bases between them. CDR3 in amino acids: CATSLFYLGVLTF. In DNA, the CDR3 is TGTGCCACCAGCCTATTCTACTTAGGCGTCCTGACTTTC.

The CDR3: CSARTGTTDTQYF. In DNA form, the CDR3 reads TGCAGCGCTCGGACAGGGACGACAGATACGCAGTATTTT. V usage is TRBV29-1 and J usage is TRBJ2-3, with TRBD1 matching over 8 bases. The CDR3 totals 13 residues. Losses at the gene ends were 7 bases for V and 3 bases for J; bases not matched to a gene: 6. The germline CDR1 and CDR2 sequences are SQVTM and ANQGSEA.

This clonotype was detected only a few times. The chain has TRBV29-1 and TRBJ2-5, with 9 positions matching TRBD2. TRBJ2-4 matches the DNA end more closely, so the J call is doubtful. The CDR3 is 13 amino acids. CDR1 and CDR2 (germline): SQVTM, ANQGSEA. Written as DNA, the CDR3 is TGCAGCGTTGGCGGGGGGGGGACGAACATTCAGTACTTC. As protein: CSVGGGGTNIQYF.